A single sample is the source of the 14 T cell receptor beta chains below, sequenced in a study of immune evolution from preneoplasia to lung adenocarcinoma. Method: immunoSEQ multiplex PCR; TCRdb's copy keeps in-frame clones and lacks some. The sample has 14,000 or so clones, roughly 87% seen once. Input material: FFPE lung adenocarcinoma in situ tissue. The receptors come from an older donor with lung adenocarcinoma.

This clone was observed once. The chain links TRBV7-2 to TRBJ2-7; 11 bases are shared with TRBD2. CDR1 SGHTA and CDR2 FQGNSA come from the germline V gene. Germline trimming cut 1 base from V and 5 bases from J; bases unmatched to any gene: 1. CDR3 length equals 14 residues. The CDR3 region has the DNA TGTGCCAGCAGCTTAGTACTAGCGGGAGACGAGCAGTACTTC. Protein: CASSLVLAGDEQYF.

Note on this clone: This CDR3 is missing its conserved last phenylalanine or tryptophan, likely due to a read error. It is unclear where the CDR3 begins or ends on the DNA, so no DNA is shown, and the CDR3 is as TCRdb lists it. The rearrangement joins TRBV28 to TRBJ1-3. Germline V CDR1 and CDR2: MDHEN, SYDVKM. The CDR3 is 13 amino acids long, termini counted. The CDR3 loop is CASRFIGGWDLSV.

In its sample, this clone was seen once. This chain joins TRBV7-8 and TRBJ2-7; D is uncertain. This CDR3 is built from 15 residues. V lost 5 bases and J lost 2, with 16 bases in between. From germline, CDR1 is SGHVS and CDR2 FQNEAQ. CDR3 in amino acids: CASSPPVDATYEQYF. DNA for the CDR3: TGTGCCAGCAGCCCACCGGTGGACGCCACCTACGAGCAGTACTTC.

The rearrangement links TRBV10-3 to TRBJ2-7; TRBD2 matches at 11 bases. Germline CDR1 ENHRY, CDR2 SYGVKD. With 10 bases clipped from V and 1 base from J, the junction kept 6 bases outside the gene matches. The CDR3 is made up of 14 amino acids. CDR3 protein: CATSTSGTSYEQYF. The CDR3, as DNA: TGTGCCACTTCGACTAGCGGGACATCCTACGAGCAGTACTTC.

This rearrangement joins TRBV9 to TRBJ2-1; 11 nucleotides agree with TRBD2. J lost 7 bases, V lost 0 bases, and 6 bases had no gene match. The germline CDR1 and CDR2 sequences are SGDLS and YYNGEE. The CDR3 is 16 residues long. CDR3 sequence reads: CASSVEIAGGPNEQFF. CDR3 coding DNA: TGTGCCAGCAGCGTAGAGATAGCGGGAGGGCCGAATGAGCAGTTCTTC.

The chain carries TRBV19 and TRBJ2-2; perhaps TRBD2 as D (6 bases). Per germline, CDR1 LNHDA and CDR2 SQIVND (reference sequence). The CDR3 runs to 15 residues. Trimming removed 7 bases at V and 7 bases at J, with 19 bases between. The CDR3 loop is CASTGVTTPDGELFF. As DNA, the CDR3 is TGTGCCAGTACGGGAGTTACCACTCCGGACGGGGAGCTGTTTTTT.

This clone has just one count. The chain is built from TRBV20-1 and TRBJ2-5; 7 bases map to TRBD1. This CDR3 region has 11 residues. Germline assignment: CDR1 DFQATT and CDR2 SNEGSKA (reference sequence). The DNA for the CDR3 is TGCAGCGCAACCGAGAACAGGGGAGTGTACTTC. Its protein product is CSATENRGVYF.

The CDR3 sequence is CASSQDTSGIHNEQFF. CDR3 DNA: TGCGCCAGCAGCCAAGATACTAGCGGTATTCACAATGAGCAGTTCTTC. This chain connects TRBV4-1 to TRBJ2-1; 8 nucleotides line up with TRBD2. Germline V gene lookup returns CDR1 MGHRA and CDR2 YSYEKL. The CDR3 runs 16 residues. After removal of 0 bases from V and 5 bases from J, the junction contained 6 bases not matched to a gene.

The chain uses TRBV11-2 and TRBJ2-3; tentatively, D is TRBD2 (6 bases). In germline, CDR1 is SGHAT, CDR2 FQNNGV. Between the trimmed V and J ends, which lost 3 bases and 4 bases, there was a span of 11 bases. The length of the CDR3 is 14 residues. CDR3 in amino acids: CASSFTSRADTQYF. CDR3 DNA sequence: TGTGCCAGCAGCTTCACTAGCCGGGCAGATACGCAGTATTTT.

The V gene is TRBV15, the J gene TRBJ2-3, with 8 bases identical to TRBD2. V shed 0 bases and J 0 bases; nucleotides not matched to a gene: 8. The CDR3 is 18 residues long. Germline V gene data show CDR1 as LNHNV and CDR2 as YYDKDF (reference sequence). CDR3 bases: TGTGCCACCAGCAGAGATACTTTAGCGGGATCTAGCACAGATACGCAGTATTTT. This encodes CATSRDTLAGSSTDTQYF.

The V and J genes are TRBV2 and TRBJ1-2, with D possibly being TRBD1 (5 bases). Germline assignment: CDR1 SNHLY and CDR2 FYNNEI. Trimming removed 6 bases at V and 1 base at J, with 12 bases between. This CDR3 spans 14 amino acids. CDR3 coding DNA: TGTGCCAGCAGCGACTCGACAGATAACTATGGCTACACCTTC. It codes for CASSDSTDNYGYTF. The full variable domain, with the rest looked up from reference TRBV2 and TRBJ1-2, is EPEVTQTPSHQVTQMGQEVILRCVPISNHLYFYWYRQILGQKVEFLVSFYNNEISEKSEIFDDQFSVERPDGSNFTLKIRSTKLEDSAMYFCASSDSTDNYGYTFGSGTRLTVV.

This chain uses TRBV7-2 with TRBJ2-5, with unresolved D. The ends were cut back, 3 bases at V and 1 base at J, with 0 bases in the middle. The CDR3 extends over 11 amino acids. The germline CDR1 and CDR2 sequences are SGHTA and FQGNSA. In DNA form, the CDR3 reads TGTGCCAGCAGCTTCCAAGAGACCCAGTACTTC. It is translated as CASSFQETQYF.

This chain connects TRBV30 to TRBJ2-7, with 10 bases aligning to TRBD1. The CDR3 is 14 residues long. CDR1 and CDR2 (germline): GTSNPN, SVGIG (reference sequence). Trimming cost V 4 bases and J 4 bases; bases outside gene matches: 7. The CDR3 nucleotides read TGTGCCTGGAACTTGGACAGGGGGTTTTACGAGCAGTACTTC. Protein: CAWNLDRGFYEQYF.

The CDR3 sequence: CASSIRGAGYTF. CDR3 nucleotide sequence: TGTGCCAGTAGTATCAGGGGTGCTGGCTACACCTTC. The rearrangement joins TRBV19 to TRBJ1-2; D perhaps matches TRBD1 (6 bases). CDR3 size: 12 residues. The ends were cut back, 3 bases at V and 7 bases at J, with 9 bases in the middle. Germline V CDR1 and CDR2: LNHDA, SQIVND (reference sequence).